Presented here are 7 T cell receptor beta chains from one specimen sequenced in a study of blood T cell repertoires in COVID-19. TCRdb's table, derived via immunoSEQ multiplex PCR, lists solely in-frame clones and lacks some. The data hold approximately 230,000 clones, with roughly 88% observed a single time. Sequencing was done on a sample of peripheral blood. The receptors come from a man aged 30 to 45 who had recovered from COVID-19.

The CDR3 DNA reads TGTGCCAGCAGTTACGGGGCTCTCGGCACAGATACGCAGTATTTT. Translating it yields CASSYGALGTDTQYF. This chain links TRBV6-5 with TRBJ2-3; possible D gene TRBD1, 5 bases. V was cut by 2 bases and J by 1 base, with 10 bases left in between. Germline values: CDR1 MNHEY, CDR2 SVGAGI. The CDR3 sequence is 15 residues long.

The chain has TRBV10-1 and TRBJ2-7; D is ambiguous. CDR3 length: 12 residues. Germline V lookup: CDR1 WNHNN, CDR2 SYGVQD (reference sequence). The V end was cut by 4 bases, the J end by 3 bases, with 7 bases between. This CDR3 reads CASSAADYEQYF. The DNA of the CDR3 is TGCGCCAGCAGTGCCGCAGACTACGAGCAGTACTTC.

This chain links TRBV27 with TRBJ1-2, with D perhaps TRBD1 (5 bases). Germline V gene lookup returns CDR1 MNHEY and CDR2 SMNVEV (reference sequence). Trimming stripped 7 bases from V and 2 bases from J, with 11 bases between. The CDR3 spans 13 residues. DNA for the CDR3: TGTGCCAGCACTCCCCAGGGAAACTATGGCTACACCTTC. The encoded protein is CASTPQGNYGYTF.

This clone was recorded only once. This chain links TRBV7-9 with TRBJ1-1; the D gene is possibly TRBD1 (6 bases). Deletions cut 0 bases from V and 6 bases from J, with 14 bases between. Looked up from germline, CDR1 is SEHNR and CDR2 is FQNEAQ (reference sequence). CDR3 size: 15 residues. CDR3: CASSLALGEGAEAFF. DNA of the CDR3: TGTGCCAGCAGCTTAGCCCTCGGGGAGGGGGCTGAAGCTTTCTTT.

The genes are TRBV18 and TRBJ2-1; 9 nucleotides line up with TRBD2. With 5 bases clipped from V and 4 bases from J, the junction kept 6 bases outside the gene matches. Germline V lookup: CDR1 KGHSH, CDR2 LQKENI. The CDR3 runs 15 residues. The chain's CDR3 is CASSTTSGVYNEQFF. CDR3 coding DNA: TGTGCCAGCTCAACGACTAGCGGCGTGTACAATGAGCAGTTCTTC.

J is TRBJ1-2 and V is TRBV2; 7 nucleotides match TRBD1. This CDR3 contains 16 residues. In germline, CDR1 is SNHLY, CDR2 FYNNEI. J lost 4 bases, V lost 3 bases, and 11 bases had no gene match. This chain's CDR3 is CASSDVGTEPLYGYTF. The CDR3 DNA reads as TGTGCCAGCAGTGACGTCGGGACAGAGCCCCTCTATGGCTACACCTTC.

The CDR3 reads CASSRNTGTGLSGEAFF. CDR3 sequence (DNA): TGCGCCAGCAGCCGAAATACCGGGACAGGGTTAAGTGGTGAAGCTTTCTTT. The chain is built from TRBV4-1 and TRBJ1-1; 9 bases agree with TRBD1. The CDR3 is 17 residues long. Trimming cost V 4 bases and J 7 bases; bases outside gene matches: 16. The germline V gene has CDR1 MGHRA and CDR2 YSYEKL.